This T cell receptor (beta chain) is from a study of human T cells and chemical hapten exposure. Study results and caveats: Alopecia in the donors means their immune response may deviate from healthy people's.

Time point indicated: pre-sensitization, week 0. Indicated treatment: therapeutic diphenylcyclopropenone sensitization with weekly scalp DPC. Phlebotomy was performed prior to application of every patch test. Total RNA came from unfractionated whole blood. This clonotype was seen ten or more times. Its antigen is as yet unknown. Germline values: CDR1 DFQATT, CDR2 SNEGSKA (reference sequence). The ends lost 0 bases at V and 8 bases at J; junction bases unmatched: 10. The CDR3 has 16 amino acids. From the RACE reads, TCRdb called clonotypes with MiXCR, one entry per CDR3 protein. This sample has tens of thousands of distinct CDR3 sequences; approximately 10% occur once, and the top ten carry 3.5% to 4.5%.

The specimen was whole blood, collected in connection with sensitization to the hapten diphenylcyclopropenone (DPC). This rearrangement joins TRBV20-1 to TRBJ2-1; 10 bases are a match to TRBD2. The origin of this receptor is a woman in her thirties or forties with alopecia areata. Some clones in this sample may be carry-over from other donors' samples. The CDR3 region has the DNA TGCAGTGCTAGAGATGTCGCTAGCGGGGGCCTTGATGAGCAGTTCTTC. Protein: CSARDVASGGLDEQFF.